Listed below are T cell receptor beta chains from one sample, sequenced in a study of blood T cell repertoires in COVID-19. The assay was immunoSEQ multiplex PCR, and TCRdb's table has in-frame clones only and misses some. The sample includes 110,000 or so clones, 84% seen only once; the top ten take about 7.3%. The sample comprised peripheral blood. These receptors were collected from a middle-aged woman with acute or convalescent COVID-19. Each CDR3 is given with its conserved first and last residue. D genes are given only for firm matches. A row's size may be missing; if present it is once, few, many or a size class.

>TRBJ2-1|13|.|TRBV29-1|.
TGCAGCGTTGGGGGGGTGCCCTACAATGAGCAGTTCTTC
CSVGGVPYNEQFF
>TRBJ2-7|14|.|TRBV6-5|TRBD1
TGTGCCAGCAGGACCGGGACAGGGGCCTACGAGCAGTACTTC
CASRTGTGAYEQYF
>TRBJ1-3|18|.|TRBV9|.
TGTGCCAGCAGCGATTGGCCTAGGACTTCCTCCTCTGGAAACACCATATATTTT
CASSDWPRTSSSGNTIYF
>TRBJ2-2|15|once|TRBV7-2|TRBD1
TGTGCCAGCAGCCGGGGACAGGGTGACACCGGGGAGCTGTTTTTT
CASSRGQGDTGELFF
>TRBJ2-3|14|.|TRBV2|TRBD2
TGTGCCAGCAGGGCGGGGGAATCGACAGATACGCAGTATTTT
CASRAGESTDTQYF
>TRBJ2-1|17|.|TRBV11-2|.
TGTGCCAGCAGCTTACGCGGGGGATACATTCAGGGGAATGAGCAGTTCTTC
CASSLRGGYIQGNEQFF
>TRBJ2-1|11|.|TRBV3-1/TRBV3-2|.
TGTGCCACCAAGACAGCTGGTGAGCAGTTCTTC
CATKTAGEQFF
>TRBJ2-7|14|once|TRBV6-5|TRBD1
TGTGCCAGCAGGCACCGGGACAGTTACTACGAGCAGTACTTC
CASRHRDSYYEQYF
>TRBJ2-7|17|.|TRBV4-2|.
TGTGCCAGCAGCCAAGGGAGGGGACCCGGATCCGATCACGAGCAGTACTTC
CASSQGRGPGSDHEQYF
>TRBJ1-1|14|.|TRBV6-5|TRBD1
TGTGCCAGCCGCCCGTGGGGACAGGAGGGCTACGCTTTCTTT
CASRPWGQEGYAFF
>TRBJ2-6|15|.|TRBV19|TRBD1
TGTGCCAGTAAACTAGGGGGCGCTGGGGCCAACGTCCTGACTTTC
CASKLGGAGANVLTF
>TRBJ1-2|13|.|TRBV11-1|.
TGTGCCAGCAGCCATGGACGGGAAGAGGGCTACACCTTC
CASSHGREEGYTF
>TRBJ2-7|15|.|TRBV5-6|TRBD1
TGTGCCAGCAGTTTCGGGACAGGGGGGAGCTACGAGCAGTACTTC
CASSFGTGGSYEQYF
>TRBJ1-2|15|once|TRBV7-2|.
TGTGCCAGCAGCTTAGCGGGAGGGGGGGACTATGGCTACACCTTC
CASSLAGGGDYGYTF
>TRBJ2-7|16|.|TRBV4-1|.
TGCGCCAGCAGCCAAACCGGGACATCGGTTGTCCACGAGCAGTACTTC
CASSQTGTSVVHEQYF
>TRBJ2-1|15|.|TRBV5-5|TRBD2
TGTGCCAGCAGCCGACTAGCGGGGGGGCAAAATGAGCAGTTCTTC
CASSRLAGGQNEQFF
>TRBJ1-1|15|.|TRBV5-1|TRBD1
TGCGCCAGCAGCTTAGGGGACAGGGTGAACACTGAAGCTTTCTTT
CASSLGDRVNTEAFF
>TRBJ1-1|13|few|TRBV6-5|.
TGTGCCAGCAGTTATTCAGTTAGCTCTGAAGCTTTCTTT
CASSYSVSSEAFF
>TRBJ2-7|15|.|TRBV19|TRBD1
TGTGCCAGTAGACCGGCTACAGGGGGCACCTACGAGCAGTACTTC
CASRPATGGTYEQYF
>TRBJ2-7|12|.|TRBV5-1|.
TGCGCCAGCGGCCCGGGGAGCAACGAGCAGTACTTC
CASGPGSNEQYF
>TRBJ2-1|17|.|TRBV2|TRBD2
TGTGCCGGACGAAAGGGCGGGGGATCCCTCACCTACAATGAGCAGTTCTTC
CAGRKGGGSLTYNEQFF
>TRBJ1-5|16|.|TRBV5-6|TRBD1
TGTGCCAGCAGCCGCCGGGTGGACAGGTTCAATCAGCCCCAGCATTTT
CASSRRVDRFNQPQHF
>TRBJ2-3|16|.|TRBV5-4|.
TGTGCCAGCAGCCGCGGGTCCGCCCGGGACACAGATACGCAGTATTTT
CASSRGSARDTDTQYF
>TRBJ1-2|17|.|TRBV15|.
TGTGCCACCAGCAGAAAGGGACGGGAGGGTGGCAACTATGGCTACACCTTC
CATSRKGREGGNYGYTF
>TRBJ1-4|13|.|TRBV5-1|.
TGCGCCAGCAGCTTGTCCGGTCATGAAAAACTGTTTTTT
CASSLSGHEKLFF
>TRBJ2-4|18|.|TRBV11-2|TRBD2
TGTGCCAGCAGAGCCGGGACTAGCGGGGTGGGGGCCAAAAACATTCAGTACTTC
CASRAGTSGVGAKNIQYF
>TRBJ1-2|14|.|TRBV7-8|.
TGTGCCAGCAGCCCCTCGCCGGGAAACTATGGCTACACCTTC
CASSPSPGNYGYTF
>TRBJ1-2|14|.|TRBV7-8|TRBD1
TGTGCCAGCAGCCAGGGACAGGTCAACTATGGCTACACCTTC
CASSQGQVNYGYTF
>TRBJ2-5|14|.|TRBV5-1|.
TGCGCCAGCAGCTTGGCCGGAGTCGCAGAGACCCAGTACTTC
CASSLAGVAETQYF
>TRBJ1-2|15|few|TRBV20-1|.
TGCAGTGCTAGTTTTTCGGACAGACTCACATATGGCTACACCTTC
CSASFSDRLTYGYTF
>TRBJ2-4|14|.|TRBV5-1|TRBD1
TGCGCCAGCAGCTTGGAGGGACAGTCGACCATTCAGTACTTC
CASSLEGQSTIQYF
>TRBJ2-2|17|once|TRBV4-3|TRBD2
TGCGCCAGCAGCCAAGATCTCGCGGGAGGGGGCGCCGGGGAGCTGTTTTTT
CASSQDLAGGGAGELFF
>TRBJ2-4|16|.|TRBV4-1|TRBD2
TGCGCCAGCAGCCGCCGAACCGGGACTAGCGAAAACATTCAGTACTTC
CASSRRTGTSENIQYF
>TRBJ2-1|16|.|TRBV27|TRBD2
TGTGCCAGCAGTTCACGGACTAGCGGGGGAGCCCAGGAGCAGTTCTTC
CASSSRTSGGAQEQFF
>TRBJ1-1|13|few|TRBV6-2/TRBV6-3|TRBD1
TGTGCCAGCAGCACAGGGGGCTTCACTGAAGCTTTCTTT
CASSTGGFTEAFF
>TRBJ1-2|14|.|TRBV19|TRBD1
TGTGCCAGTAGGATTCAGGGGGCTAACTATGGCTACACCTTC
CASRIQGANYGYTF
>TRBJ2-5|16|.|TRBV9|TRBD2
TGTGCCAGCAGCGTAGGGCTAGCGGGGCTTCGGGAGACCCAGTACTTC
CASSVGLAGLRETQYF
>TRBJ2-1|14|.|TRBV11-3|TRBD1
TGTGCCAGCAGCATCAACAGGGGGTACAATGAGCAGTTCTTC
CASSINRGYNEQFF
>TRBJ2-3|14|.|TRBV5-1|.
TGCGCCAGCAACCCACAGCATCCCACAGATACGCAGTATTTT
CASNPQHPTDTQYF
>TRBJ2-1|17|.|TRBV29-1|TRBD2
TGCAGCGTTGAGGGGATTCTCGGACTAGCGGGGTACAATGAGCAGTTCTTC
CSVEGILGLAGYNEQFF
>TRBJ1-1|12|.|TRBV5-4|.
TGTGCCAGCACCCCAGGGAACACTGAAGCTTTCTTT
CASTPGNTEAFF
>TRBJ2-7|13|.|TRBV11-3|TRBD1
TGTGCCAGCAGCTTTTCCTCAGGGGGCGAGCAGTACTTC
CASSFSSGGEQYF
>TRBJ1-5|16|.|TRBV5-8|.
TGTGCCAGCAGCTTGGCAGGGTCTGGCGGGGTTCAGCCCCAGCATTTT
CASSLAGSGGVQPQHF
>TRBJ1-2|13|.|TRBV12-3/TRBV12-4|TRBD1
TGTGCCAGCAGTCCAGGGGGCGGCTATGGCTACACCTTC
CASSPGGGYGYTF
>TRBJ1-2|14|.|TRBV2|.
TGTGCCAGCAGGCGTGGGGCACCTAGGTATGGCTACACCTTC
CASRRGAPRYGYTF
>TRBJ2-1|16|.|TRBV9|TRBD2
TGTGCCAGCAGCGTATTATTATGGGGGGGAGACAATGAGCAGTTCTTC
CASSVLLWGGDNEQFF
>TRBJ2-6|16|.|TRBV30|.
TGTGCCTGGAGTGTTGGGGGGACTGCTGGGGCCAACGTCCTGACTTTC
CAWSVGGTAGANVLTF
>TRBJ1-3|19|.|TRBV12-5|TRBD1
TGTGCTAGTGGTTTGGTACGGACAGGGAGAGAACCCTCTGGAAACACCATATATTTT
CASGLVRTGREPSGNTIYF